These T cell receptor beta chains were read from a single sample in a study of T cell changes during pregnancy in multiple sclerosis. TCRdb keeps only in-frame clones here, not all; method: immunoSEQ multiplex PCR. Of approximately 51,000 clones in the sample, roughly 93% were seen once. Sequences were derived from peripheral blood, sampled in the second trimester of pregnancy. The receptors shown here come from a female donor with multiple sclerosis, enrolled in a pregnancy study. The CDR3 runs from the conserved cysteine through the conserved F or W. A D gene is named only where the DNA matches it firmly. A clone size is listed for some rows: how often the clone was seen (once, few, many), or a class if it is expanded.

TRBJ1-1 | TRBV7-2 | TRBD1 | few | CASSSRQGTEAFF | TGTGCCAGCAGCTCGAGACAGGGCACTGAAGCTTTCTTT
TRBJ1-1 | TRBV11-2 | NA | NA | CASSPRLYSDTEAFF | TGTGCCAGCAGCCCGCGGCTCTACTCCGATACTGAAGCTTTCTTT
TRBJ2-5 | TRBV29-1 | NA | NA | CSQRVSQETQYF | TGCAGCCAACGGGTCTCCCAAGAGACCCAGTACTTC
TRBJ2-2 | TRBV7-6 | NA | NA | CASSLRSGFPAGELFF | TGTGCCAGCAGCTTAAGGTCCGGGTTTCCAGCCGGGGAGCTGTTTTTT
TRBJ1-1 | TRBV7-2 | NA | NA | CASSFGQWRTEAFF | TGTGCCAGCAGCTTTGGACAGTGGAGGACTGAAGCTTTCTTT
TRBJ2-2 | TRBV7-2 | NA | NA | CASSPNRVVNTGELFF | TGTGCCAGCAGCCCAAACAGGGTGGTTAACACCGGGGAGCTGTTTTTT
TRBJ2-3 | TRBV9 | TRBD1 | NA | CASSVEAGTVTDTQYF | TGTGCCAGCAGCGTAGAGGCAGGGACAGTTACAGATACGCAGTATTTT
TRBJ2-1 | TRBV5-4 | TRBD1 | once | CASSSRGQGANNEQFF | TGTGCCAGCAGCTCGCGGGGACAGGGGGCCAACAATGAGCAGTTCTTC
TRBJ2-5 | TRBV7-2 | NA | once | CASRKGEETQYF | TGTGCCAGCAGAAAGGGAGAAGAGACCCAGTACTTC
TRBJ2-7 | TRBV7-8 | TRBD1 | NA | CASGQGTEQYF | TGTGCCAGCGGACAGGGGACCGAGCAGTACTTC
TRBJ2-5 | TRBV28 | NA | NA | CASRPGVAYNGETQYF | TGTGCCAGCAGACCCGGGGTAGCGTATAACGGAGAGACCCAGTACTTC
TRBJ1-3 | TRBV29-1 | NA | NA | CSVEAGGSGNTIYF | TGCAGCGTTGAAGCGGGGGGGTCTGGAAACACCATATATTTT
TRBJ2-5 | TRBV25-1 | TRBD1 | NA | CASSSPGQGGVPSETQYF | TGTGCCAGCAGTAGCCCGGGACAGGGGGGAGTTCCGTCAGAGACCCAGTACTTC